The text below deals with one T cell receptor (beta chain). The table came from immunoSEQ multiplex PCR; TCRdb's copy has only in-frame clones and leaves some out. The sample lists 2 million to 2.5 million clones, approximately 94% occurring once. The data derive from a study of shared clonotypes between healthy human individuals. Trimming stripped 5 bases from V and 7 bases from J, with 16 bases between. This CDR3 region has 14 residues. Germline CDR1 is SGHVS and CDR2 is FNYEAQ. The chain carries TRBV7-6 and TRBJ2-3; D ambiguous. The source is a man between 18 and 35 years old in good health. The sample taken for sequencing was naive CD4+ T cells sorted from blood. Subset reported: CD45RA+ positively selected. The CDR3 is CASSPSGPGYTQYF. The DNA of the CDR3 is TGTGCCAGCAGCCCGTCGGGCCCAGGATATACGCAGTATTTT.